Listed below are T cell receptor beta chains from one sample, sequenced in a study of Ad26.COV2.S vaccination and SARS-CoV-2 variants. Measured with immunoSEQ multiplex PCR; TCRdb has only the in-frame clones, and not every one. The repertoire holds about 350,000 clones, with approximately 86% as singletons. Source: peripheral blood, taken in a trial of Ad26.COV2.S vaccine versus placebo. The origin of the receptors is a person between 18 and 60 years old who received the Ad26.COV2.S COVID-19 vaccine or a placebo. CDR3s include the opening cysteine and the closing phenylalanine or tryptophan. The order of the fields is V gene, D gene, J gene, CDR3 length, CDR3 protein, CDR3 DNA. A D gene is named only where the DNA matches it firmly.

TRBV19	.	TRBJ2-1	13	CASKWGANNEQFF	TGTGCCAGTAAGTGGGGGGCAAACAATGAGCAGTTCTTC
TRBV6-5	.	TRBJ1-1	14	CASSPRTLNTEAFF	TGTGCCAGCAGTCCTAGGACATTGAACACTGAAGCTTTCTTT
TRBV4-1	.	TRBJ1-5	14	CASSQTGPNQPQHF	TGCGCCAGCAGCCAAACAGGGCCCAATCAGCCCCAGCATTTT
TRBV21-1	.	TRBJ1-5	14	CASSLTGGYQPQHF	TGTGCCAGCAGCCTAACAGGGGGCTATCAGCCCCAGCATTTT
TRBV4-3	.	TRBJ1-1	14	CASSPLVLGTEAFF	TGCGCCAGCAGCCCTCTAGTACTGGGGACTGAAGCTTTCTTT
TRBV6-1	.	TRBJ1-2	14	CASSERPGLYGYTF	TGTGCCAGCAGTGAAAGGCCGGGACTCTATGGCTACACCTTC
TRBV6-1	.	TRBJ1-2	15	CASSEAPGIGYGYTF	TGTGCCAGCAGTGAAGCACCCGGGATCGGCTATGGCTACACCTTC
TRBV4-2	.	TRBJ1-5	16	CASSQDWGPSNQPQHF	TGTGCCAGCAGCCAAGATTGGGGCCCGAGCAATCAGCCCCAGCATTTT
TRBV28	.	TRBJ2-5	14	CASRHRLPDGTQYF	TGTGCCAGCAGGCACCGCCTGCCAGATGGGACCCAGTACTTC
TRBV11-2	.	TRBJ2-7	14	CASSLEARQAEQYF	TGTGCCAGCAGCTTAGAGGCTAGACAGGCCGAGCAGTACTTC
TRBV3-1/TRBV3-2	TRBD1	TRBJ1-6	15	CASSINRGSNSPLHF	TGTGCCAGCAGCATTAACAGGGGTTCTAATTCACCCCTCCACTTT
TRBV5-5	TRBD2	TRBJ2-1	15	CASSLGTSGLTEQFF	TGTGCCAGCAGCTTGGGGACTAGCGGCCTAACGGAGCAGTTCTTC
TRBV3-1/TRBV3-2	.	TRBJ2-7	15	CASSHGGGRSYEQYF	TGTGCCAGCAGCCACGGTGGAGGTAGGTCCTACGAGCAGTACTTC
TRBV5-4	.	TRBJ2-1	15	CASSLSSFGGNEQFF	TGTGCCAGCAGCTTGTCGAGCTTCGGAGGCAATGAGCAGTTCTTC
TRBV19	TRBD1	TRBJ1-2	13	CASSNRQGNGYTF	TGTGCCAGTAGTAATCGACAGGGGAATGGCTACACCTTC
TRBV3-1/TRBV3-2	TRBD1	TRBJ2-1	16	CASRSTTGEAWDEQFF	TGTGCCAGCAGATCTACGACAGGGGAGGCTTGGGATGAGCAGTTCTTC
TRBV5-4	.	TRBJ2-7	14	CASSLLPDAYEQYF	TGTGCCAGCAGCTTGTTGCCAGACGCATACGAGCAGTACTTC
TRBV12-3/TRBV12-4	.	TRBJ2-7	11	CASSFNYEQYF	TGTGCCAGCAGTTTTAATTACGAGCAGTACTTC
TRBV11-2	TRBD2	TRBJ2-7	15	CASSAQVSGGSEQYF	TGTGCCAGCAGCGCCCAGGTCAGCGGGGGCTCCGAGCAGTACTTC
TRBV5-1	TRBD1	TRBJ1-2	14	CASSPGQGFYGYTF	TGCGCCAGCAGCCCGGGACAGGGATTCTACGGCTACACCTTC
TRBV20-1	.	TRBJ2-7	10	CSAFSYEQYF	TGCAGTGCTTTTTCCTACGAGCAGTACTTC
TRBV7-8	.	TRBJ2-2	15	CASSYGSAPRGELFF	TGTGCCAGCAGCTACGGCTCGGCCCCAAGAGGGGAGCTGTTTTTT